This entry describes one T cell receptor (beta chain). The antigen is unknown. Generated by immunoSEQ multiplex PCR, the TCRdb table keeps only in-frame clones and is missing some. This sample yields around 330,000 clones, of which around 67% are seen a single time; 10% belongs to the top ten. This entry comes from a study of shared clonotypes between healthy human individuals. Study details: Aged 18 to 49, the donors were a couple of women and three men. Three CD4 naive, three CD4 memory, two CD8 naive and one CD8 memory plate were used per donor. Study-level points and caveats: The rarefaction results pointed to incomplete sorted-subset sequencing despite large depth. Sampling covered nothing but blood. Tissue TCR repertoires likely differ from those found in blood.

The germline V gene encodes CDR1 SGHRS and CDR2 YFSETQ. V lost 1 base to trimming and J lost 2 bases, with 19 bases between them. This CDR3 is 17 amino acids long. The specimen was memory CD4+ T cells sorted from blood. The sample's subset: CD45RA-negative fraction. The sequence came from a man aged 25-40 years in good health. The chain carries TRBV5-1 and TRBJ2-7; TRBD2 is a possible D gene (6 bases). The CDR3 sequence: CASSLYDPKRAPYEQYF. CDR3 DNA: TGCGCCAGCAGCTTGTACGACCCGAAGCGGGCCCCCTACGAGCAGTACTTC.